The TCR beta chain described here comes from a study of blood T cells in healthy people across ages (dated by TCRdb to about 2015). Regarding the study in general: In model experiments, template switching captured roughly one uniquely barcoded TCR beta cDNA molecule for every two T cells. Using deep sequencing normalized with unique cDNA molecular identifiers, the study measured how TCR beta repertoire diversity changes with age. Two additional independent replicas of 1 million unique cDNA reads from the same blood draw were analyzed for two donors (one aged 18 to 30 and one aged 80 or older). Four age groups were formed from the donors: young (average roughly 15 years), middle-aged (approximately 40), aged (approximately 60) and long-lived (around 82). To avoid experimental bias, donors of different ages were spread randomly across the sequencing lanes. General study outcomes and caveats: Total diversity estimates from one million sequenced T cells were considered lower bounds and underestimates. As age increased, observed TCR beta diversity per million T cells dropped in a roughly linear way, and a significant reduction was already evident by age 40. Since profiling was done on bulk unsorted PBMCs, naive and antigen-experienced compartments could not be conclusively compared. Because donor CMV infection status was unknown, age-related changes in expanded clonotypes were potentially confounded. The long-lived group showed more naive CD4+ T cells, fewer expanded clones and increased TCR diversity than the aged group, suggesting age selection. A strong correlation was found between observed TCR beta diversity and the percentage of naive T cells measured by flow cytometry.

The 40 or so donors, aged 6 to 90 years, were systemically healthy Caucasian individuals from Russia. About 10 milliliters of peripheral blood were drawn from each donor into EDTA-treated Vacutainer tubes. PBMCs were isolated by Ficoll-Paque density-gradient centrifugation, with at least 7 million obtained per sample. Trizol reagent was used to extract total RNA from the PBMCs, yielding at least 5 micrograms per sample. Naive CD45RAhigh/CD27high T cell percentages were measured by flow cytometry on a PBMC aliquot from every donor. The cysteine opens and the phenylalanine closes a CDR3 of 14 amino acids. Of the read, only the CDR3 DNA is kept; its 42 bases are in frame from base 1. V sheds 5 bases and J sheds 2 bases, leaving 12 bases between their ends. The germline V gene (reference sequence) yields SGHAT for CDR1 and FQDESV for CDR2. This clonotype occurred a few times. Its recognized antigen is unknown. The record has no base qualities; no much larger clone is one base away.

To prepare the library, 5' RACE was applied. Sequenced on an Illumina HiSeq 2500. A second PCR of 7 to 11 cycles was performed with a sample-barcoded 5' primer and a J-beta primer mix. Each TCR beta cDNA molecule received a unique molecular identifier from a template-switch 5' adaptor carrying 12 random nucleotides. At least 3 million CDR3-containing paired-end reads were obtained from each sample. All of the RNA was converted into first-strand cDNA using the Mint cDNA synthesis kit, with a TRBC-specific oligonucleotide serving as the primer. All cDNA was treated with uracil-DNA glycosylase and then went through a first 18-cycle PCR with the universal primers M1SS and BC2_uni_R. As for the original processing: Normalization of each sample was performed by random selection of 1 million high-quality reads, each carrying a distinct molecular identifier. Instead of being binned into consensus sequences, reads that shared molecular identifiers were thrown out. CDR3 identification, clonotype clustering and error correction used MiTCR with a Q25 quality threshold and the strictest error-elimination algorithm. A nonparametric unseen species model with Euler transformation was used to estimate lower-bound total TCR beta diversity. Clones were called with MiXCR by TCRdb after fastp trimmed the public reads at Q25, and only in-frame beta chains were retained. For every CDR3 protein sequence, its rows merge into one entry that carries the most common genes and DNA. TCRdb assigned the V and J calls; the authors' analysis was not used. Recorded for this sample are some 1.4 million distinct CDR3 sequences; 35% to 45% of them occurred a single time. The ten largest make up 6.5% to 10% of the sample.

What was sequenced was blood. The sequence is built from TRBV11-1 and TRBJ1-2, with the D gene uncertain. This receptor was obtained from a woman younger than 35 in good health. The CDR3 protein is CASSPASGNYGYTF. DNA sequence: TGTGCCAGCAGCCCAGCTTCGGGGAACTATGGCTACACCTTC.